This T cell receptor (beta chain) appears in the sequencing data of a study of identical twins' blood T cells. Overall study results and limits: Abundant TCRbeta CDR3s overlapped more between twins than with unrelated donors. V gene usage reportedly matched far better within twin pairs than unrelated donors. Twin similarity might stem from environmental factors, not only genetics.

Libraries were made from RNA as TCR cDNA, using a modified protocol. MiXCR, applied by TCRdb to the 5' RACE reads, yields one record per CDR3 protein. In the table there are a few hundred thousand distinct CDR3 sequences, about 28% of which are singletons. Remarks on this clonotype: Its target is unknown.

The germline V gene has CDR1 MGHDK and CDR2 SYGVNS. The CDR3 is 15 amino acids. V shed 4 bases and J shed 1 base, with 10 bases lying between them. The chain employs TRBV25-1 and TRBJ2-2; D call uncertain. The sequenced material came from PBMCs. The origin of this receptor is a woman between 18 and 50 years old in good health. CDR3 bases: TGTGCCAGCAGTGTTGGATGGGTGAACACCGGGGAGCTGTTTTTT. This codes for CASSVGWVNTGELFF.